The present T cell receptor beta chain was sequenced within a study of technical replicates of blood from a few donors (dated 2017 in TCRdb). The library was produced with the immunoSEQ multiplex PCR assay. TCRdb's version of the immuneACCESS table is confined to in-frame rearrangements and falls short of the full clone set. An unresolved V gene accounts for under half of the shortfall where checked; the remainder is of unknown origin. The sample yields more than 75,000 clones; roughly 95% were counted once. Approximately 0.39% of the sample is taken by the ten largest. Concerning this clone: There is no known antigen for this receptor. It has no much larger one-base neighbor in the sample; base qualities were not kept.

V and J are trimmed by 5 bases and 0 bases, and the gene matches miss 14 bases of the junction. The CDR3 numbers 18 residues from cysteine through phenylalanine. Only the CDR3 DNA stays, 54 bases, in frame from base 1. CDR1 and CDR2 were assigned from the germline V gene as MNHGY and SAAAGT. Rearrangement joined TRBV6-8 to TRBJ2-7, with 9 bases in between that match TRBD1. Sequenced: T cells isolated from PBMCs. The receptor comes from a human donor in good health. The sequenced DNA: TGTGCCAGCAGTCCCACCATCCCGGGGACAGGGAGCTCCTACGAGCAGTACTTC. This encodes CASSPTIPGTGSSYEQYF.